The 15 T cell receptor beta chains listed next were all sequenced from one sample in a study of blood T cell repertoires in COVID-19. Measured with immunoSEQ multiplex PCR; TCRdb has only the in-frame clones, and not every one. The sample carries around 310,000 clones, approximately 89% recorded once. Input material: PBMCs or T cells enriched from blood (not recorded which). The receptors come from a woman aged 25 to 39 who had recovered from COVID-19.

This clone appeared a few times. This sequence joins TRBV4-1 and TRBJ1-6; D remains ambiguous. The germline V and J ends were trimmed by 0 bases and 5 bases, with 11 bases remaining between them. CDR1 is MGHRA, CDR2 YSYEKL, per germline. This CDR3 has 16 residues. The CDR3 loop reads CASSQDPGSDNSPLHF. Written as DNA, the CDR3 is TGCGCCAGCAGCCAAGACCCCGGGTCAGATAATTCACCCCTCCACTTT.

V and J are TRBV5-6 and TRBJ1-2; 8 nucleotides align to TRBD1. From germline, CDR1 is SGHDT and CDR2 YYEEEE. The CDR3 runs 15 residues. V dropped 4 bases and J dropped 1; count of bases not matched to a gene: 6. The CDR3 coding sequence is TGTGCCAGCAGCCTCGGACAGGGACTTAACTATGGCTACACCTTC. Translation gives CASSLGQGLNYGYTF.

CDR3 sequence (DNA): TGTGCCAGCAGCGTAGAGCTCTCTGGAAACACCATATATTTT. It translates to CASSVELSGNTIYF. The J gene is TRBJ1-3, the V gene TRBV9, with D unresolved. This CDR3 spans 14 amino acids. The V gene's germline CDR1 is SGDLS and CDR2 YYNGEE. Between the trimmed V and J ends, which lost 0 bases and 0 bases, there was a span of 4 bases.

The chain has TRBV5-1 and TRBJ2-3; D unclear. Germline CDR1 is SGHRS and CDR2 is YFSETQ. The length of the CDR3 is 14 residues. The germline V and J ends were trimmed by 0 bases and 2 bases, with 7 bases remaining between them. CDR3 bases: TGCGCCAGCAGCTTGGGGCAGTACACAGATACGCAGTATTTT. It encodes CASSLGQYTDTQYF.

This clone was found once. V usage is TRBV9 and J usage is TRBJ2-3, with 11 nucleotides matching TRBD2. The CDR3 sequence is 15 residues long. V lost 7 bases and J lost 4; bases outside the gene matches: 8. Germline-derived CDR1 and CDR2 are SGDLS and YYNGEE. The CDR3 coding sequence is TGTGCCAGCGATAGCGGGAGGGCAGTGGCAGATACGCAGTATTTT. Its protein product is CASDSGRAVADTQYF.

This clone has a single count. The chain joins TRBV27 to TRBJ2-3; 10 bases line up with TRBD2. V lost 7 bases to trimming and J lost 2 bases; unmatched junction nucleotides: 6. CDR1 is MNHEY, CDR2 SMNVEV, per germline (reference sequence). CDR3 length: 15 amino acids. Written as DNA, the CDR3 is TGTGCCAGCATCCCACTAGCGGGAATCACAGATACGCAGTATTTT. This encodes CASIPLAGITDTQYF.

This chain uses TRBV15 with TRBJ2-2; unclear D gene. In germline, CDR1 is LNHNV, CDR2 YYDKDF (reference sequence). There are 16 residues in the CDR3. Trimming removed 0 bases from V and 2 bases from J, with 10 bases in between. This CDR3 is CATSRDGSVNTGELFF. CDR3 nucleotides: TGTGCCACCAGCAGAGATGGTTCGGTCAACACCGGGGAGCTGTTTTTT.

The rearrangement links TRBV27 to TRBJ1-1; D possibly corresponds to TRBD1 (5 bases). From germline, CDR1 is MNHEY and CDR2 SMNVEV (reference sequence). The CDR3 is made up of 14 amino acids. Trimming removed 0 bases from V and 6 bases from J, with 11 bases in between. CDR3 loop: CASSLSGGSPEAFF. The CDR3 DNA reads TGTGCCAGCAGTTTATCGGGGGGAAGCCCTGAAGCTTTCTTT.

The chain carries TRBV14 and TRBJ1-2; no clear D gene. The ends were cut back, 6 bases at V and 8 bases at J, with 16 bases in the middle. Germline V CDR1 and CDR2: SGHDN, FVKESK. CDR3 size: 13 residues. CDR3 sequence: CASRPSGVRGYTF. The CDR3 DNA sequence: TGTGCCAGCAGACCAAGCGGTGTGAGAGGCTACACCTTC.

This clone showed up just once. The genes are TRBV10-1 and TRBJ2-3; possible D gene TRBD2, 6 bases. This CDR3 spans 14 amino acids. The germline V gene encodes CDR1 WNHNN and CDR2 SYGVQD (reference sequence). V lost 8 bases and J 5 bases, leaving 17 bases between the germline ends. The CDR3 DNA follows: TGCGCCAGCTTGCGAGGAGGGCGGGGAGATACGCAGTATTTT. It encodes CASLRGGRGDTQYF.

The V call is TRBV10-3, the J call TRBJ2-2, with 13 bases identical to TRBD2. Germline V CDR1 and CDR2: ENHRY, SYGVKD. V lost 10 bases, J lost 6 bases, and 2 bases stayed unmatched. The CDR3 sequence is 13 residues long. CDR3 in DNA: TGTGCCAGTGGACTAGCGGGAGCCGGGGAGCTGTTTTTT. Its translation: CASGLAGAGELFF.

The chain carries TRBV9 and TRBJ2-3; 7 bases align to TRBD2. This CDR3 comprises 18 residues. Germline V gene sequence: CDR1 SGDLS, CDR2 YYNGEE. V dropped 0 bases and J dropped 2; count of bases not matched to a gene: 12. CDR3 in amino acids: CASSVEASGPQSTDTQYF. The CDR3, as DNA: TGTGCCAGCAGCGTAGAGGCTAGCGGCCCACAATCCACAGATACGCAGTATTTT.

Here the CDR3 reads CASSETAKEAWEQYF. The CDR3 coding sequence is TGCGCCAGCAGTGAGACAGCCAAAGAAGCCTGGGAGCAGTACTTC. The chain employs TRBV10-1 and TRBJ2-7, with D uncertain. The V gene's germline CDR1 is WNHNN and CDR2 SYGVQD (reference sequence). With 2 bases removed from V and 7 bases from J, the gap between germline ends came to 18 bases. This CDR3 has 15 residues.

This clone showed up just a few times. The gene calls are TRBV12-5 and TRBJ1-2; D may be TRBD1 (5 bases). The CDR3 is 15 amino acids. CDR1 and CDR2 from the germline V gene are LGHNT and FRNRAP. Trimming took 0 bases from V and 7 from J, leaving 15 bases between them. The CDR3 DNA follows: TGTGCTAGTGGTTTGGTAGAGCTCAGGGTAAGTGGCTACACCTTC. Translating it yields CASGLVELRVSGYTF.

The rearrangement uses TRBV5-1 and TRBJ2-7, with 9 bases identical to TRBD2. The CDR3 has 16 amino acids. The junction had 11 bases not matched to a gene; V was cut back by 4 bases and J by 3 bases. Germline CDR1 and CDR2: SGHRS and YFSETQ. CDR3 in amino acids: CASSPPSSGMNYEQYF. The CDR3 DNA follows: TGCGCCAGCAGCCCTCCGTCTAGCGGGATGAACTACGAGCAGTACTTC.